This TCR beta chain was retrieved from a study of blood T cell repertoires in COVID-19. Looking at the study overall: Acute and convalescent COVID-19 samples came from the United States, Italy and Spain.

Assay used: immunoSEQ multiplex PCR; TCRdb lists only in-frame clones, some missing. This table holds a few hundred thousand clones, 75% to 90% found once. CDR1 is PRHDT and CDR2 is FYEKMQ in the germline V gene (reference sequence). The CDR3 is 16 residues long. V shed 4 bases and J shed 3 bases, with 19 bases lying between them. The specimen sequenced was peripheral blood. The chain is built from TRBV13 and TRBJ2-7; no definite D call. The sequence was obtained from a woman between 65 and 79 years old with COVID-19, enrolled during active disease. The DNA for the CDR3 is TGTGCCAGCAGCTCAAACGCGGTTCATCAAAACTACGAGCAGTACTTC. It is translated as CASSSNAVHQNYEQYF.